Below, 20 T cell receptor beta chains from the same sample are listed, as sequenced in a study of CD8 T cell repertoires and HIV-1 epitope variants. Profiling relied on immunoSEQ multiplex PCR, and the TCRdb table lists in-frame clones only, not all of them. The profile covers more than 85,000 clones, with roughly four fifths appearing a single time and roughly 25% taken by the ten largest. Sequencing was performed on uncultured baseline CD8+ T cells from peripheral blood mononuclear cells (PBMCs). These TCRs come from a male donor with HIV.

This clone has only a few counts. The chain links TRBV5-4 to TRBJ1-6; 7 positions match TRBD1. V was clipped by 10 bases and J by 3 bases; unmatched bases: 4. This CDR3 region has 13 residues. Germline V gene data show CDR1 as SGHNT and CDR2 as YYREEE (reference sequence). The CDR3 protein is CAWDSGYNSPLHF. CDR3 bases: TGTGCCTGGGACAGCGGCTATAATTCACCCCTCCACTTT.

J is TRBJ2-1 and V is TRBV30; D possibly corresponds to TRBD2 (7 bases). The germline V gene encodes CDR1 GTSNPN and CDR2 SVGIG (reference sequence). The CDR3 runs 15 residues. With 1 base removed from V and 2 bases from J, the gap between germline ends came to 12 bases. The CDR3 nucleotides read TGTGCCTGGAGTGAGGGGGGGGGACCCTACAATGAGCAGTTCTTC. Encoded protein: CAWSEGGGPYNEQFF. Supplemented by reference TRBV30 and TRBJ2-1, the full variable domain reads SQTIHQWPATLVQPVGSPLSLECTVEGTSNPNLYWYRQAAGRGLQLLFYSVGIGQISSEVPQNLSASRPQDRQFILSSKKLLLSDSGFYLCAWSEGGGPYNEQFFGPGTRLTVL.

This chain joins TRBV6-1 and TRBJ1-1; no reliable D call. The CDR3 extends over 10 amino acids. Germline V gene lookup returns CDR1 MNHNS and CDR2 SASEGT. Trimming cost V 7 bases and J 8 bases, with 8 bases left between them. The CDR3 DNA follows: TGTGCCAGCACTGGAGGGGAAGCTTTCTTT. It specifies CASTGGEAFF.

V gene TRBV19 combines with J gene TRBJ2-7; TRBD1 might be the D (7 bases). V gave up 7 bases and J gave up 4 bases, with 17 bases separating them. CDR3 length equals 14 residues. CDR1 LNHDA and CDR2 SQIVND come from the germline V gene (reference sequence). CDR3 loop: CASTRTTGAYEQYF. The CDR3 bases are TGTGCCAGTACAAGGACTACAGGGGCTTACGAGCAGTACTTC.

This chain connects TRBV9 to TRBJ1-1; D gene uncertain. CDR1 SGDLS and CDR2 YYNGEE come from the germline V gene. The CDR3 sequence is 14 residues long. Between the trimmed V and J ends, which lost 5 bases and 11 bases, there was a span of 22 bases. CDR3 sequence (DNA): TGTGCCAGCAGTTTAACAAGTTACGCGTTAAGGGCTTTCTTT. This codes for CASSLTSYALRAFF.

This clone appeared a single time. J is TRBJ2-1 and V is TRBV9, with unresolved D. This CDR3 comprises 13 residues. Per germline, CDR1 SGDLS and CDR2 YYNGEE. Trimming took off 0 bases at V and 8 bases at J, with 9 bases between the two ends. CDR3 residues: CASSVGPAHEQFF. In DNA form, the CDR3 reads TGTGCCAGCAGCGTAGGTCCAGCCCATGAGCAGTTCTTC.

The gene calls are TRBV28 and TRBJ1-6; TRBD1 matches at 7 bases. The V gene end was trimmed by 8 bases and the J gene end by 1 base; junction bases not matched to a gene: 8. This CDR3 comprises 16 residues. Germline values: CDR1 MDHEN, CDR2 SYDVKM. CDR3 nucleotides: TGTGCCAGCCTAGAAGGGGGCGCTTCCTATAATTCACCCCTCCACTTT. Translating it yields CASLEGGASYNSPLHF.

J is TRBJ1-3 and V is TRBV7-2; a weak D match, TRBD1 (5 bases). Trimming took 2 bases from V and 4 from J, leaving 12 bases between them. Looked up from germline, CDR1 is SGHTA and CDR2 is FQGNSA. The CDR3 has 15 amino acids. The CDR3 DNA is TGTGCCAGCAGCTTAAATGGGGCGCGAGGAAACACCATATATTTT. This encodes CASSLNGARGNTIYF.

This clone was detected ten times or more. The chain uses TRBV7-8 and TRBJ1-2; D perhaps matches TRBD1 (6 bases). Trimming removed 1 base at V and 4 bases at J, with 16 bases between. The CDR3 runs 16 residues. CDR1 and CDR2 (germline): SGHVS, FQNEAQ. CDR3 in DNA: TGTGCCAGCAGCTTAGGTTCACCGCAGGGGAGCTATGGCTACACCTTC. This translates into CASSLGSPQGSYGYTF.

This clone was seen only a few times. This chain joins TRBV7-9 and TRBJ1-4; D unresolved. The germline V gene encodes CDR1 SEHNR and CDR2 FQNEAQ (reference sequence). V lost 5 bases, J lost 8 bases, and 15 bases lay in between. This CDR3 has 14 amino acids. CDR3 in amino acids: CASSPVTGVEKLFF. CDR3 nucleotides: TGTGCCAGCAGCCCAGTGACCGGGGTAGAAAAACTGTTTTTT.

This sequence joins TRBV7-2 and TRBJ2-5; 7 nucleotides line up with TRBD1. The V segment lost 0 bases and the J segment 5 bases; nucleotides outside the gene matches: 3. The CDR3 has 14 amino acids. Germline V gene sequence: CDR1 SGHTA, CDR2 FQGNSA. The DNA of the CDR3 is TGTGCCAGCAGCTTAGCAGGGGGCTGGGAGACCCAGTACTTC. This encodes CASSLAGGWETQYF.

This clone was seen only a few times. V gene TRBV19 combines with J gene TRBJ2-1; TRBD2 matches 12 bases. V shed 5 bases and J 15 bases; nucleotides not matched to a gene: 5. Looked up from germline, CDR1 is LNHDA and CDR2 is SQIVND (reference sequence). The CDR3 spans 12 residues. The chain's CDR3 is CASSSSGRALFF. In nucleotides, the CDR3 is TGTGCCAGTAGTTCTAGCGGGAGGGCCTTGTTCTTC.

This clone showed up just once. The rearrangement uses TRBV7-2 and TRBJ2-6; TRBD2 is a possible D gene (5 bases). Trimming cost V 1 base and J 2 bases, with 6 bases left between them. Per the germline V gene, CDR1 is SGHTA and CDR2 is FQGNSA. The CDR3 spans 15 residues. CDR3 bases: TGTGCCAGCAGCTTAGGAGGGCCTGGGGCCAACGTCCTGACTTTC. Its protein product is CASSLGGPGANVLTF.

V and J are TRBV7-3 and TRBJ2-1, with 9 bases lining up with TRBD1. The CDR3 totals 15 residues. Germline CDR1 SGHTA, CDR2 FQGTGA. V was clipped by 5 bases and J by 4 bases; unmatched bases: 6. The CDR3 DNA reads as TGTGCCAGCAGCATAGGGACAGGGTCTTACAATGAGCAGTTCTTC. This encodes CASSIGTGSYNEQFF.

The chain is built from TRBV28 and TRBJ2-5; TRBD2 matches 12 bases. The CDR3 runs to 15 residues. Germline trimming cut 3 bases from V and 4 bases from J; bases unmatched to any gene: 3. Germline V gene sequence: CDR1 MDHEN, CDR2 SYDVKM. The CDR3 loop reads CASSFRTSGAETQYF. CDR3 nucleotide sequence: TGTGCCAGCAGTTTTCGGACTAGCGGGGCAGAGACCCAGTACTTC.

The chain employs TRBV6-6 and TRBJ1-5; D call uncertain. Trimming left V 0 bases short and J 1 base short, with 7 bases between. Germline assignment: CDR1 MNHNY and CDR2 SVGAGI (reference sequence). The CDR3 spans 15 residues. The CDR3: CASSYSGISNQPQHF. In DNA form, the CDR3 reads TGTGCCAGCAGTTACTCCGGGATCAGCAATCAGCCCCAGCATTTT.

The rearrangement uses TRBV27 and TRBJ2-3, with 9 bases identical to TRBD2. The V gene end was trimmed by 2 bases and the J gene end by 7 bases; junction bases not matched to a gene: 13. Germline V gene data show CDR1 as MNHEY and CDR2 as SMNVEV (reference sequence). This CDR3 spans 17 amino acids. The CDR3 nucleotides are TGTGCCAGCAGTTTAATCTCCGCTAGCGGGGCGCTCTATACGCAGTATTTT. This gives the protein CASSLISASGALYTQYF.

This clone was seen many times. The chain recombines TRBV5-1 with TRBJ2-7, with 7 bases aligning to TRBD1. CDR3 length: 15 residues. Germline assignment: CDR1 SGHRS and CDR2 YFSETQ. J was trimmed by 5 bases and V by 3 bases; bases with no gene match: 11. The CDR3: CASSSPETGSHEQYF. In nucleotides, the CDR3 is TGCGCCAGCAGCTCCCCCGAGACAGGGAGCCACGAGCAGTACTTC.

The CDR3 sequence: CASSLGGISNQPQHF. The CDR3 nucleotides are TGCGCCAGCAGCTTGGGGGGGATTAGCAATCAGCCCCAGCATTTT. This sequence joins TRBV5-1 and TRBJ1-5, with a tentative D call TRBD1 (5 bases). CDR3 length: 15 amino acids. The V end lost 0 bases, the J end lost 0 bases, and 7 bases lay between the germline ends. Germline V gene data show CDR1 as SGHRS and CDR2 as YFSETQ.

V usage is TRBV2 and J usage is TRBJ1-6, with D unclear. Deletions cut 5 bases from V and 3 bases from J, with 11 bases between. The CDR3 is 15 amino acids. Germline V lookup: CDR1 SNHLY, CDR2 FYNNEI. The CDR3 reads CASSIRQIYNSPLHF. CDR3 sequence (DNA): TGTGCCAGCAGTATTAGGCAGATCTATAATTCACCCCTCCACTTT.